This T cell receptor beta chain was captured in a study of blood T cell repertoires in COVID-19. As for the study in general: The samples span acute and convalescent COVID-19 from the United States, Italy and Spain.

Germline V lookup: CDR1 MNHEY, CDR2 SVGAGI. Germline trimming cut 0 bases from V and 7 bases from J; bases unmatched to any gene: 9. The CDR3 length is 15 residues. TCRdb's copy holds only in-frame clones and misses some; the assay was immunoSEQ multiplex PCR. This sample has about 290,000 clones, with approximately 90% found just once. The clonotype originates from a middle-aged man with acute or convalescent COVID-19. The gene calls are TRBV6-5 and TRBJ2-7, with 7 bases lining up with TRBD2. Sequencing used peripheral blood. The CDR3 coding sequence is TGTGCCAGCAGTTACTCGCCAGGGAGGGATAGGGAGCAGTACTTC. It encodes CASSYSPGRDREQYF.